This T cell receptor (beta chain) comes out of a study of shared clonotypes between healthy human individuals (TCRdb year 2020). A note on the overall study: The cohort included a few men and two women between 18 and 49 years of age. Per donor, three plates each were used for CD4 naive and CD4 memory, two for CD8 naive, and one for CD8 memory. To estimate repertoire size and how much clonotype sharing occurs between individuals, the study deeply sequenced the blood TCR repertoires of about five healthy adults. To increase sequencing depth and limit assay-specific biases, TCR repertoire library preparation and sequencing were carried out by different laboratories using diverse techniques. Each donor's leukapheresis produced roughly between about 0.8 and 8.9 billion PBMCs.

The germline V gene (reference sequence) yields SEHNR for CDR1 and FQNEAQ for CDR2. The CDR3, cysteine through phenylalanine, is 16 amino acids long. Just the 48-base CDR3 DNA is kept, in frame starting at base 1. Trimming accounts for 3 bases at V and 6 bases at J, while the number of junction bases matched to no gene is 13. The donors were healthy, HIV-negative adults who had no recently reported acute infections or vaccinations. Only Caucasian adults living in Nashville, Tennessee, USA were represented among the donors. CD4+ T cells were enriched through magnetic negative selection, after which naive cells were positively selected on CD45RA and the remaining negative fraction served as the memory subset. Blood was collected by leukapheresis, and PBMCs were isolated by Ficoll-Histopaque density gradient centrifugation and then cryopreserved in liquid nitrogen vapor phase. Purity and quantity of every magnetically sorted T cell population were checked by analytical flow cytometry. Genomic DNA was isolated from each sorted fraction and quantified by UV absorbance on a Nanodrop 2000c.

What the research found in general, with its limitations: Larger estimated clonotype richness was generally found for naive subsets than for memory subsets. Compared with non-shared clonotypes, clonotypes shared by all four sorted-subset donors had higher generation probabilities. Approximately 5% of naive CD4, approximately 3.7% of naive CD8, around 2.3% of memory CD4, and more than 0.35% of memory CD8 clonotypes were shared across several donors. Incomplete sequencing was indicated by rarefaction of sorted-subset datasets, despite the large sequencing depth. Pairwise subsampling indicated that sequencing depth was expected to affect the degree of clonotype sharing among donors. The genetic and exposure-history diversity represented was limited by the small number of donors. Sampling was limited to blood, and TCR repertoires in tissue likely differ from TCR repertoires in blood.

Using the deep immunoSEQ assay, TCR CDR3 regions were amplified from genomic DNA by multiplex PCR. Extracted genomic DNA from each cell subset was distributed evenly across all wells of several immunoSEQ 96-well plates, and each plate was treated as a replicate. For sorted subsets, each replicate PCR was loaded with 200 ng genomic DNA, equivalent to about 30,000 T cell genomes. Purified libraries were measured with a Qubit 3.0 fluorometer, size-checked on a Bioanalyzer 2100, and measured again with the KAPA Library Quantification kit. Every immunoSEQ 96-well plate was sequenced on a dedicated single-read 150-cycle Illumina NextSeq 550 flow cell. Per the source publication's procedure: The immunoSEQ output contained only junctional sequences without quality scores, so filtering could not match that applied to full-length reads. To assign V/J genes and CDR3, sequences were annotated using PyIR, a Python wrapper for IgBLAST v1.9, with IMGT germline references. Reads were filtered out if the reads had weak V/J assignments (E-value above 1e-6), no CDR3, stop codons, out-of-frame junctions, or ambiguous translated residues. V3J clonotypes were defined as sequences sharing an identical inferred V gene, J gene, and CDR3 amino acid sequence. Percentage overlap between repertoires was calculated by dividing the number of shared unique clonotypes by the size of the smaller repertoire. Richness of each repertoire was evaluated using RTK rarefaction, the Chao1 estimator, and Recon v2.1 estimates of unobserved clonotypes. OLGA was used to compute generation probabilities for all TCRbeta clonotypes that the gDNA method yielded from several donors. What TCRdb holds here is the immuneACCESS table cut down to in-frame rearrangements. Part of the clones is not present; checked against another copy, under half of the missing clones reflect an unresolved V gene, and the others are unexplained. Clone size and the V and J calls come from that table; the DNA yielded D and trimming. This sample comprises 2 million to 2.5 million clones, 90% to 97% of them detected only once. The ten most abundant clones make up roughly 0.13% of the sample.

A word on this clone: There is no known antigen for this receptor. The sample holds no much larger clone one base away, and base qualities are not on file.

The clonotype originates from a man between 18 and 35 years old in good health. Sequenced sample: naive CD4+ T cells sorted from blood. This sample's cell subset or site label indicates: CD45RA+ positively selected. The chain uses TRBV7-9 and TRBJ1-2; 7 bases in between match TRBD1. The CDR3 loop reads CASSLRSRDSRDGYTF. The sequenced DNA is TGTGCCAGCAGCTTGCGTTCCCGGGACAGCAGGGATGGCTACACCTTC.